This TCR beta chain was found in a study of human T cells and chemical hapten exposure. Using its own MiXCR run on the RACE reads, TCRdb lists one record per CDR3 protein. This table holds some 96,000 distinct CDR3 sequences, 25% to 35% found once. Time point denoted: patch test 3, about 24 weeks after DPC sensitization. Treatment in this sample: therapeutic diphenylcyclopropenone sensitization with weekly scalp DPC. There are 15 residues in the CDR3. Trimming removed 6 bases at V and 4 bases at J, with 15 bases between. Germline loops: CDR1 MDHEN, CDR2 SYDVKM. This clonotype was seen more than once but under ten times.

The receptor comes from a man in his forties with alopecia areata. Some clones in this sample may be carry-over from other donors' samples. The starting material was whole blood, obtained in connection with sensitization to the hapten diphenylcyclopropenone (DPC). V and J are TRBV28 and TRBJ1-4; D is unresolved. The DNA for the CDR3 is TGTGCCAGCAGCCGCGGGAGCGGACGTAATGAAAAACTGTTTTTT. Its protein product is CASSRGSGRNEKLFF.